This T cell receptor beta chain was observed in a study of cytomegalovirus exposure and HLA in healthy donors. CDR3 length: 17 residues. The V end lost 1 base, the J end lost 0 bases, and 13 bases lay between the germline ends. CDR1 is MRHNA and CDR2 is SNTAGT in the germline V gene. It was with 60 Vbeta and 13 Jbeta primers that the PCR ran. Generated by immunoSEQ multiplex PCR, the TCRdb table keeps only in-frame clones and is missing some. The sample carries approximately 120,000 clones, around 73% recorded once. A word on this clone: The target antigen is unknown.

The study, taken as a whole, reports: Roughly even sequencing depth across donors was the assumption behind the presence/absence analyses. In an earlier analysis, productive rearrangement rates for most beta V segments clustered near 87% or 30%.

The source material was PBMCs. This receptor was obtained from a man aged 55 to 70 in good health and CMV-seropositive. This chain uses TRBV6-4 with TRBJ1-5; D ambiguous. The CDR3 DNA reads TGTGCCAGCAGTGACTACCGCCGGAGTTATAGCAATCAGCCCCAGCATTTT. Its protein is CASSDYRRSYSNQPQHF.